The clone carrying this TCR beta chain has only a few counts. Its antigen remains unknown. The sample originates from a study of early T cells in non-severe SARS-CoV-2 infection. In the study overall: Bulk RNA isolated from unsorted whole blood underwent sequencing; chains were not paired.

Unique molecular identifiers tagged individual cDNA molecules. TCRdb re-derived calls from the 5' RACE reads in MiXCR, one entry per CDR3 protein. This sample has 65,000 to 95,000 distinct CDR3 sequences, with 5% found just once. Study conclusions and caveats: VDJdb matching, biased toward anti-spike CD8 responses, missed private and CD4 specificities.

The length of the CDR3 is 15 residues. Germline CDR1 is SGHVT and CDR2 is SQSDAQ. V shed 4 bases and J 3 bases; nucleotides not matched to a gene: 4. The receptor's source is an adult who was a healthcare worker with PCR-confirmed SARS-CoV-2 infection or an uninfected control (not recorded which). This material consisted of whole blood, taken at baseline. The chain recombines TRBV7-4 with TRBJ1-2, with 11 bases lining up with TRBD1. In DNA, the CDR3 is TGTGCCAGCAGCTCCCCGGGACAGGGGGACTATGGCTACACCTTC. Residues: CASSSPGQGDYGYTF.